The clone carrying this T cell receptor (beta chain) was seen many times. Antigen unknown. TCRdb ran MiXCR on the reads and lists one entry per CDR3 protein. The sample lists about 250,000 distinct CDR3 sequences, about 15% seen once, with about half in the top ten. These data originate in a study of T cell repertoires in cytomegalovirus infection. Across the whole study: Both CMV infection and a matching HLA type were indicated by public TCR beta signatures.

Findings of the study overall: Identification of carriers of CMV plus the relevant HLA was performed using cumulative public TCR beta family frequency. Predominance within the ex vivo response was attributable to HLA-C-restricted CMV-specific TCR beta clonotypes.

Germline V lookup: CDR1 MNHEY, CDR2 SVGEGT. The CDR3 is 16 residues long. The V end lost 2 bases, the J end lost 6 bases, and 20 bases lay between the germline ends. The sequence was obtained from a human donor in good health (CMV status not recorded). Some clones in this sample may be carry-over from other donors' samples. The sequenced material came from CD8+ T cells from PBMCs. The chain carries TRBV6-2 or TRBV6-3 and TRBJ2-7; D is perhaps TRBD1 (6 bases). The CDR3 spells CASSYLGTPESGEQYF. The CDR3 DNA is TGTGCCAGCAGTTACCTCGGGACACCTGAATCTGGCGAGCAGTACTTC.